The source of this T cell receptor (beta chain) is a study of shared clonotypes between healthy human individuals. General study points: Against clonotypes common to all four donors, non-shared ones had lower generation probabilities. Sorted-subset sequencing, rarefaction showed, was incomplete despite large depth.

On this clone itself: Its antigen remains unidentified.

CD45RO-negative, CCR7-selected cells formed the naive CD8 fraction, which excluded terminally differentiated effector memory CD45RA+ cells. The donors, healthy adults who were HIV-negative, had experienced no recent acute infections or vaccinations. The assay used deep level. Profiled with immunoSEQ multiplex PCR; TCRdb holds only in-frame clones, not every one. This table has about 2,100,000 clones, around 93% appearing once. The sample consisted of naive CD8+ T cells from PBMCs. This sequence was found in a man aged 18 to 29 in good health. Some clones in this sample may be carry-over from other donors' samples.

The CDR3 DNA follows: TGTGCCAGCAGTTTTCAGGGGCACTACGAGCAGTACTTC. Amino acid sequence: CASSFQGHYEQYF. V is TRBV27 and J is TRBJ2-7; maybe TRBD1 (6 bases). This CDR3 is 13 amino acids long. Trimming cost V 3 bases and J 3 bases, with 9 bases left between them. Germline loops: CDR1 MNHEY, CDR2 SMNVEV (reference sequence).